The clone carrying this T cell receptor (beta chain) occurred many times. These data are taken from a study of kidney transplant recipient with SARS-CoV-2 infection. The CDR3 has 15 residues. Germline CDR1 and CDR2: SGHDN and FVKESK. V was pared by 0 bases and J by 3 bases, with 11 bases between. TCRdb re-analysed the reads in MiXCR, keeping a single row per CDR3 protein. The sample records 200,000 to 300,000 distinct CDR3 sequences, around 30% being singletons. This receptor was identified in a male patient between 25 and 39 years old who had COVID-19 and was a kidney transplant recipient. Some T cells may possibly be graft donor cells. The source was a blood sample, collected at baseline and between days 110 and 120 from a kidney transplant recipient. The chain has TRBV14 and TRBJ1-1; D call uncertain. CDR3 in amino acids: CASSQEMRRYTEAFF. As DNA, the CDR3 is TGTGCCAGCAGCCAAGAAATGAGGAGATACACTGAAGCTTTCTTT.